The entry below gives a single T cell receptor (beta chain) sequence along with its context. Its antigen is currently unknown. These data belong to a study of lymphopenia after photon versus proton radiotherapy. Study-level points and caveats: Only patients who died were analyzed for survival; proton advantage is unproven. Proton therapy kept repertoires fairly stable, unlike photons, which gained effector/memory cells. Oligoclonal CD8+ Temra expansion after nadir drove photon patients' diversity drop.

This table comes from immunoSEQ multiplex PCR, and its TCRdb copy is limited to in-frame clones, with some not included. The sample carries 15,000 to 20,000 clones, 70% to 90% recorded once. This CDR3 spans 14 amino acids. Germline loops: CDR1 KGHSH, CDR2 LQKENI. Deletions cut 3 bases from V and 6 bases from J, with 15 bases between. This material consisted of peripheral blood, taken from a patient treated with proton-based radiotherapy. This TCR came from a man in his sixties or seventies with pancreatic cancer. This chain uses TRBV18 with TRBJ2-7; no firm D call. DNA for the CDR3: TGTGCCAGCTCACCGACCCCTGTGGGATCCGAGCAGTACTTC. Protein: CASSPTPVGSEQYF. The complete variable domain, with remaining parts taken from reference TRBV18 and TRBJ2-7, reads NAGVMQNPRHLVRRRGQEARLRCSPMKGHSHVYWYRQLPEEGLKFMVYLQKENIIDESGMPKERFSAEFPKEGPSILRIQQVVRGDSAAYFCASSPTPVGSEQYFGPGTRLTVT.